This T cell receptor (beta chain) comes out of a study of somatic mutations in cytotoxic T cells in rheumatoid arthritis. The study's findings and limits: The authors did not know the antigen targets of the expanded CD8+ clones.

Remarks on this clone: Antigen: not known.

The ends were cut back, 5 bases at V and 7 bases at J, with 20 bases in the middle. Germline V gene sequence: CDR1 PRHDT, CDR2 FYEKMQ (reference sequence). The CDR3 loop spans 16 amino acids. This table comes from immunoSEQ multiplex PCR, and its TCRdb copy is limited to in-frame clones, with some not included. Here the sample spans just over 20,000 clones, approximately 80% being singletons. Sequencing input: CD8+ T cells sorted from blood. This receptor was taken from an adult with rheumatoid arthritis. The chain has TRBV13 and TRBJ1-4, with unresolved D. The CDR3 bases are TGTGCCAGCAGCCCAAGCCCCGGGCCCGACCCTGAAAAACTGTTTTTT. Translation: CASSPSPGPDPEKLFF. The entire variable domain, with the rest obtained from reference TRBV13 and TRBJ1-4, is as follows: AAGVIQSPRHLIKEKRETATLKCYPIPRHDTVYWYQQGPGQDPQFLISFYEKMQSDKGSIPDRFSAQQFSDYHSELNMSSLELGDSALYFCASSPSPGPDPEKLFFGSGTQLSVL.